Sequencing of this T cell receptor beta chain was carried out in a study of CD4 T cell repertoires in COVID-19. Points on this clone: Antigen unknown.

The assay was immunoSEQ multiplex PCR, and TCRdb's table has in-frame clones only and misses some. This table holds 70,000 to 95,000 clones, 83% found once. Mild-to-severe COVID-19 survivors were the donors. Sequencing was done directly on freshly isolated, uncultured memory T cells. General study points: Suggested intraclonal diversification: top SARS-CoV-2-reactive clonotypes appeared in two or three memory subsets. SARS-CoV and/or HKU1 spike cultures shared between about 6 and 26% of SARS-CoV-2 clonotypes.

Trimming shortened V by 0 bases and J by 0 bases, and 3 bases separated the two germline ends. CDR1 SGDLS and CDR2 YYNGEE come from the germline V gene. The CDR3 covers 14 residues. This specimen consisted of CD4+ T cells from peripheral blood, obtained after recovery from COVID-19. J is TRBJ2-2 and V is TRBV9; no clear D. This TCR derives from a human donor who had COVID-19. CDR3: CASSVVPNTGELFF. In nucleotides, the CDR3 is TGTGCCAGCAGCGTAGTACCGAACACCGGGGAGCTGTTTTTT. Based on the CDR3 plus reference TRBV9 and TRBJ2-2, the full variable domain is DSGVTQTPKHLITATGQRVTLRCSPRSGDLSVYWYQQSLDQGLQFLIQYYNGEERAKGNILERFSAQQFPDLHSELNLSSLELGDSALYFCASSVVPNTGELFFGEGSRLTVL.